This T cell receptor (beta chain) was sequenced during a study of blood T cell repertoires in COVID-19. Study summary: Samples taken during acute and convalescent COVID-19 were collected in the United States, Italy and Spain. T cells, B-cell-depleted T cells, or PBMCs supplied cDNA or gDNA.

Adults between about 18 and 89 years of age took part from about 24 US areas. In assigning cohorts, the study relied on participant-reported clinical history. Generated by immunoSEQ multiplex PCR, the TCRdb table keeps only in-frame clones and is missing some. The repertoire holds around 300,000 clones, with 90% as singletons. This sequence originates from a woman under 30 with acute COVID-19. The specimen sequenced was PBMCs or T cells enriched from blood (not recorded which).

CDR3 residues: CASSREDRVWTEAFF. DNA for the CDR3: TGCGCCAGCAGCCGAGAAGACAGGGTGTGGACTGAAGCTTTCTTT. The gene calls are TRBV4-1 and TRBJ1-1; TRBD1 matches at 7 bases. Trimming removed 4 bases from V and 5 bases from J; junction bases left unmatched: 10. This CDR3 contains 15 residues. Germline lookup yields CDR1 MGHRA and CDR2 YSYEKL.